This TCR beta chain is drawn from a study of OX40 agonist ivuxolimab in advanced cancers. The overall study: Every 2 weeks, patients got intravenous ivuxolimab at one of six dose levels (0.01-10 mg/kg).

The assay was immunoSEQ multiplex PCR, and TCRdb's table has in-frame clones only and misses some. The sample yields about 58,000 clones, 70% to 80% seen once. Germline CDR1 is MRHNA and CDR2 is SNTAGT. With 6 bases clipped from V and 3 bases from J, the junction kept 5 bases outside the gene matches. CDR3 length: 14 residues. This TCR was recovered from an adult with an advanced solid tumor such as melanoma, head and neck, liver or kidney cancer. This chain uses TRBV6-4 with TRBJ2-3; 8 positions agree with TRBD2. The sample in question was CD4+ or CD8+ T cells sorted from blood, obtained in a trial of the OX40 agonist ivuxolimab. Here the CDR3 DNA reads TGTGCCAGCAGCAGCGGGAGTTTGACAGATACGCAGTATTTT. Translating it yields CASSSGSLTDTQYF.